A single sample is the source of the 24 T cell receptor beta chains below, sequenced in a study of blood T cell repertoires in COVID-19. Clones were sequenced by immunoSEQ multiplex PCR, and TCRdb holds only the in-frame ones, with some missing. The sample lists 150,000 to 190,000 clones, around 80% occurring once. The specimen sequenced was peripheral blood. These receptors were collected from a man aged 60 to 69 with acute or convalescent COVID-19.

The genes are TRBV4-3 and TRBJ2-1, with D possibly TRBD2 on 7 matching bases. This CDR3 region has 16 residues. Germline V gene sequence: CDR1 LGHNA, CDR2 YSLEER. The V and J ends lost 5 bases and 1 base respectively, with 15 bases between them. The CDR3 spells CASSKGGTQSYNEQFF. The CDR3 coding sequence is TGCGCCAGCAGCAAGGGGGGGACTCAATCCTACAATGAGCAGTTCTTC.

This clone was observed a few times. The chain uses TRBV7-2 and TRBJ1-1; D gene unclear. The CDR3 loop spans 14 amino acids. The ends were cut back, 1 base at V and 2 bases at J, with 8 bases in the middle. Germline CDR1 is SGHTA and CDR2 is FQGNSA. The CDR3 DNA sequence: TGTGCCAGCAGCTTAGGTCCATCAAACACTGAAGCTTTCTTT. Translated, it gives CASSLGPSNTEAFF.

The chain uses TRBV5-1 and TRBJ2-5; TRBD1 matches at 7 bases. The CDR3 is made up of 16 amino acids. J lost 2 bases, V lost 4 bases, and 11 bases had no gene match. The germline gives CDR1 SGHRS, CDR2 YFSETQ. The CDR3 bases are TGCGCCAGCAGCCGTACCGGGACAGCCGTACAAGAGACCCAGTACTTC. It yields the protein CASSRTGTAVQETQYF.

The V and J genes are TRBV19 and TRBJ1-2; D might be TRBD1 (6 bases). Trimming left V 7 bases short and J 7 bases short, with 19 bases between. Germline CDR1 is LNHDA and CDR2 is SQIVND (reference sequence). CDR3 length equals 14 residues. The CDR3 protein is CASMAVGGEVGYTF. CDR3 sequence (DNA): TGTGCCAGTATGGCGGTAGGGGGAGAGGTTGGCTACACCTTC.

This clone was seen once. This chain uses TRBV10-3 with TRBJ2-3; D unresolved. CDR3 length equals 10 residues. Per the germline V gene, CDR1 is ENHRY and CDR2 is SYGVKD. The V end lost 10 bases, the J end lost 1 base, and 3 bases lay between the germline ends. The CDR3 sequence is CATGTDTQYF. DNA for the CDR3: TGTGCCACCGGCACAGATACGCAGTATTTT.

The chain has TRBV7-8 and TRBJ1-4; D may be TRBD1 (5 bases). Germline V gene data show CDR1 as SGHVS and CDR2 as FQNEAQ. The V gene lost 5 bases and the J gene lost 4 bases, with 11 bases spanning the gap. The CDR3 has 14 amino acids. CDR3 nucleotides: TGTGCCAGCAGCCGAGACAGCCTTAATGAAAAACTGTTTTTT. Protein product: CASSRDSLNEKLFF.

J is TRBJ2-7 and V is TRBV5-5; no reliable D call. This CDR3 has 13 amino acids. Trimming took off 1 base at V and 4 bases at J, with 9 bases between the two ends. Germline-derived CDR1 and CDR2 are SGHKS and YYEKEE (reference sequence). CDR3 residues: CASSLRFGYEQYF. In DNA, the CDR3 is TGTGCCAGCAGCTTGCGGTTCGGGTACGAGCAGTACTTC.

V is TRBV9 and J is TRBJ1-6; D unclear. Deletions cut 4 bases from V and 0 bases from J, with 11 bases between. CDR3 size: 16 residues. CDR1 and CDR2 from the germline V gene are SGDLS and YYNGEE. The CDR3 sequence: CASSRDPGSYNSPLHF. In DNA form, the CDR3 reads TGTGCCAGCAGCCGGGATCCTGGCTCCTATAATTCACCCCTCCACTTT. Using reference TRBV9 and TRBJ1-6 for the parts outside the CDR3, the full variable domain is DSGVTQTPKHLITATGQRVTLRCSPRSGDLSVYWYQQSLDQGLQFLIQYYNGEERAKGNILERFSAQQFPDLHSELNLSSLELGDSALYFCASSRDPGSYNSPLHFGNGTRLTVT.

This chain links TRBV9 with TRBJ2-7, with D perhaps matching TRBD1 (5 bases). Trimming left V 0 bases short and J 4 bases short, with 11 bases between. Germline loops: CDR1 SGDLS, CDR2 YYNGEE. This CDR3 is built from 14 residues. The CDR3 bases are TGTGCCAGCAGCGTAGAGCCCCAGGGATACGAGCAGTACTTC. Amino acids: CASSVEPQGYEQYF.

The chain uses TRBV5-1 and TRBJ2-1; 12 nucleotides agree with TRBD2. The V gene's germline CDR1 is SGHRS and CDR2 YFSETQ. Losses at the gene ends were 1 base for V and 6 bases for J; bases not matched to a gene: 5. The length of the CDR3 is 16 residues. CDR3 in amino acids: CASSLSSGRVFNEQFF. DNA for the CDR3: TGCGCCAGCAGCTTGTCTAGCGGGAGGGTATTCAATGAGCAGTTCTTC. Full variable domain (rest looked up from reference TRBV5-1 and TRBJ2-1): KAGVTQTPRYLIKTRGQQVTLSCSPISGHRSVSWYQQTPGQGLQFLFEYFSETQRNKGNFPGRFSGRQFSNSRSEMNVSTLELGDSALYLCASSLSSGRVFNEQFFGPGTRLTVL.

This chain connects TRBV4-2 to TRBJ2-1; D unresolved. Deletions cut 4 bases from V and 10 bases from J, with 17 bases between. CDR3 length: 14 amino acids. The V gene's germline CDR1 is LGHNA and CDR2 YNFKEQ. CDR3 protein: CASSPSPIAGEQFF. The CDR3 bases are TGTGCCAGCAGCCCGTCCCCCATAGCTGGAGAGCAGTTCTTC.

A few counts support this clone. This chain links TRBV12-5 with TRBJ2-1, with 11 bases fitting TRBD2. This CDR3 contains 15 residues. V trimming: 4 bases; J trimming: 7 bases; junction bases outside the gene matches: 6. CDR1 is LGHNT, CDR2 FRNRAP, per germline. CDR3 sequence (DNA): TGTGCTAGTGGTTCTAGACTAGCGGGGAGTAATGAGCAGTTCTTC. Residues: CASGSRLAGSNEQFF.

J is TRBJ2-3 and V is TRBV6-1, with 10 positions matching TRBD1. There are 15 residues in the CDR3. V shed 1 base, J shed 8 bases, and the junction held 6 bases outside the gene matches. Per the germline V gene, CDR1 is MNHNS and CDR2 is SASEGT. The CDR3 nucleotides read TGTGCCAGCAGTGAAGGGGGGACAGGGGTCCGTACGCAGTATTTT. Protein product: CASSEGGTGVRTQYF.

This chain connects TRBV6-1 to TRBJ1-3, with no clear D. Germline CDR1 reads MNHNS; CDR2 reads SASEGT. V dropped 3 bases and J dropped 2 bases, with 5 bases sitting between them. The CDR3 sequence is 13 residues long. The CDR3 loop is CASSDGPGNTIYF. The CDR3 bases are TGTGCCAGCAGTGATGGCCCTGGAAACACCATATATTTT.

About this clone: The sample carries other DNA sequences with the same CDR3. This sequence joins TRBV28 and TRBJ1-5, with D uncertain. With 4 bases removed from V and 0 bases from J, the gap between germline ends came to 7 bases. The germline V gene encodes CDR1 MDHEN and CDR2 SYDVKM. This CDR3 has 14 residues. In DNA, the CDR3 is TGTGCCAGCAGTTCGGGTGGTAGCAATCAGCCCCAGCATTTT. Amino acids: CASSSGGSNQPQHF.

The V gene is TRBV30, the J gene TRBJ2-5; no definite D call. The end of the DNA fits TRBJ2-7 better, so the J call may be wrong. CDR1 is GTSNPN and CDR2 is SVGIG in the germline V gene (reference sequence). The CDR3 contains 12 residues. CDR3 sequence reads: CAWGPVSYEQYF. Here the CDR3 DNA reads TGTGCCTGGGGTCCCGTCTCCTACGAGCAGTACTTC.

This clone was recorded once. CDR3 sequence reads: CASSEYAGNQETQYF. The CDR3 DNA reads as TGTGCCAGCAGTGAATATGCAGGGAACCAAGAGACCCAGTACTTC. The chain joins TRBV25-1 to TRBJ2-5; tentative D call: TRBD1 (5 bases). V lost 0 bases and J lost 0, with 8 bases in between. Germline loops: CDR1 MGHDK, CDR2 SYGVNS. The length of the CDR3 is 15 residues.

Only a few counts were recorded for this clone. The gene calls are TRBV3-1 (or the pseudogene TRBV3-2) and TRBJ1-3; D possibly corresponds to TRBD1 (6 bases). V lost 4 bases, J lost 4 bases, and 11 bases lay in between. The germline gives CDR1 LGHDT, CDR2 YNNKEL (reference sequence). This CDR3 is 14 amino acids long. In DNA form, the CDR3 reads TGTGCCAGCAGCCTGGGGGCGATCGGAAACACCATATATTTT. It encodes CASSLGAIGNTIYF.

The chain combines TRBV6-5 with TRBJ1-1; 7 bases are a match to TRBD1. Looked up from germline, CDR1 is MNHEY and CDR2 is SVGAGI. There are 15 residues in the CDR3. V was pared by 2 bases and J by 4 bases, with 7 bases of the junction left unmatched. CDR3 sequence (DNA): TGTGCCAGCAGTTACCCGACAGGGAGTGGCACTGAAGCTTTCTTT. It yields the protein CASSYPTGSGTEAFF.

The chain employs TRBV5-5 and TRBJ2-7; the match to TRBD2 covers 16 bases. Losses at the gene ends were 5 bases for V and 7 bases for J; bases not matched to a gene: 9. Germline V gene lookup returns CDR1 SGHKS and CDR2 YYEKEE (reference sequence). The CDR3 consists of 16 residues. The CDR3 is CASRPGLAGGPIEQYF. CDR3 DNA sequence: TGTGCCAGCAGGCCGGGACTAGCGGGAGGGCCGATTGAGCAGTACTTC.

This clone was counted between two and nine times. The genes are TRBV28 and TRBJ1-3; TRBD1 agrees at 7 bases. V dropped 6 bases and J dropped 4; count of bases not matched to a gene: 15. CDR1 MDHEN and CDR2 SYDVKM come from the germline V gene. The CDR3 is made up of 17 amino acids. The CDR3 DNA sequence: TGTGCCAGCAGACTGCGGGACAGTTCTCTCGTCGGAAACACCATATATTTT. It encodes CASRLRDSSLVGNTIYF.

The chain uses TRBV6-5 and TRBJ1-4, with 7 bases identical to TRBD1. CDR1 and CDR2 (germline): MNHEY, SVGAGI. The CDR3 is 16 amino acids. V lost 0 bases and J lost 8; bases outside the gene matches: 9. The CDR3 sequence: CASSYSMRQGNEKLFF. CDR3 coding DNA: TGTGCCAGCAGTTACTCGATGAGACAGGGTAACGAAAAACTGTTTTTT.

The chain links TRBV5-6 to TRBJ2-1; TRBD1 agrees at 9 bases. The CDR3 contains 15 residues. Germline CDR1 is SGHDT and CDR2 is YYEEEE. J gave up 2 bases and V 5 bases, and 5 bases lay outside the gene matches. The CDR3 coding sequence is TGTGCCAGCAGTTGGGGACAGGGAGCCTACAATGAGCAGTTCTTC. It translates to CASSWGQGAYNEQFF.

The chain joins TRBV28 to TRBJ1-2; 12 bases match TRBD1. The ends lost 9 bases at V and 6 bases at J; junction bases unmatched: 11. There are 15 residues in the CDR3. Germline V gene data show CDR1 as MDHEN and CDR2 as SYDVKM. As DNA, the CDR3 is TGTGCCAGTCACGTCCCGGGACAGGGGGCGGATGGCTACACCTTC. This translates into CASHVPGQGADGYTF.